This is a list of T cell receptor beta chains from one sample in a study of brain T cells in children with intractable seizures. Here immunoSEQ multiplex PCR was the method, and the copy in TCRdb shows in-frame clones only, minus some. Among tens of thousands of clones listed, just over 90% were seen once. The specimen was peripheral blood, collected at surgery. The receptor set was obtained from a boy younger than two with tuberous sclerosis and intractable seizures. CDR3s include the opening cysteine and the closing phenylalanine or tryptophan. Each record gives: CDR3 length, D gene, J gene, V gene, clone size, CDR3 protein, CDR3 DNA. D genes are given only for firm matches. A clone size is listed for some rows: how often the clone was seen (once, few, many), or a class if it is expanded.

>15|.|TRBJ1-2|TRBV5-1|.
CASSFWGSPGDGYTF
TGCGCCAGCAGCTTTTGGGGCAGCCCCGGGGATGGCTACACCTTC
>17|TRBD2|TRBJ2-4|TRBV19|.
CASSRTSGVIAKNIQYF
TGTGCCAGTAGTCGGACTAGCGGGGTCATAGCCAAAAACATTCAGTACTTC
>14|.|TRBJ2-7|TRBV7-9|.
CASSLETGLDEQYF
TGTGCCAGCAGCTTAGAAACAGGGCTAGACGAGCAGTACTTC
>17|TRBD2|TRBJ2-3|TRBV3-1/TRBV3-2|.
CASSRRTSGTGADTQYF
TGTGCCAGCAGCCGCCGGACTAGCGGGACGGGGGCAGATACGCAGTATTTT
>16|.|TRBJ1-2|TRBV9|.
CASSVDPGNLAYGYTF
TGTGCCAGCAGCGTAGACCCCGGGAATCTGGCCTATGGCTACACCTTC
>16|TRBD1|TRBJ1-4|TRBV4-1|.
CASSQEPQGGSEKLFF
TGCGCCAGCAGCCAAGAGCCACAGGGGGGGAGTGAAAAACTGTTTTTT
>16|TRBD1|TRBJ2-5|TRBV13|.
CASSSRTSDRDETQYF
TGTGCCAGCAGCTCCCGAACCTCCGACAGGGACGAGACCCAGTACTTC
>17|.|TRBJ1-5|TRBV28|.
CASSLSGRGARNQPQHF
TGTGCCAGCAGTTTATCGGGCCGGGGGGCTCGCAATCAGCCCCAGCATTTT
>12|.|TRBJ2-7|TRBV7-9|.
CASSLRDYEQYF
TGTGCCAGCAGCTTACGGGACTACGAGCAGTACTTC
>13|TRBD1|TRBJ1-6|TRBV12-3/TRBV12-4|.
CASSWDSNSPLHF
TGTGCCAGCAGTTGGGACAGTAATTCACCCCTCCACTTT
>16|TRBD1|TRBJ1-5|TRBV4-1|.
CASSHAGTGIYQPQHF
TGCGCCAGCAGCCATGCCGGGACAGGGATTTATCAGCCCCAGCATTTT
>17|TRBD1|TRBJ2-2|TRBV5-4|.
CASSFEGQGSNTGELFF
TGTGCCAGCAGCTTCGAAGGACAGGGTTCGAACACCGGGGAGCTGTTTTTT
>21|.|TRBJ1-1|TRBV7-8|.
CASSLGPMRLETVGDFTEAFF
TGTGCCAGCAGCTTAGGCCCCATGAGGTTAGAGACGGTAGGGGACTTCACTGAAGCTTTCTTT
>14|TRBD1|TRBJ2-7|TRBV19|.
CASSRADRAYEQYF
TGTGCCAGTAGTCGGGCGGACAGGGCCTACGAGCAGTACTTC
>17|.|TRBJ2-3|TRBV10-3|.
CAISEGLQQISTDTQYF
TGTGCCATCAGTGAGGGACTCCAACAGATTAGCACAGATACGCAGTATTTT
>16|.|TRBJ2-1|TRBV5-1|.
CASSLAIPTSNYEQFF
TGCGCCAGCAGCTTGGCCATCCCAACTAGCAACTATGAGCAGTTCTTC
>16|.|TRBJ2-6|TRBV5-4|once
CASSFYRGRGANVLTF
TGTGCCAGCAGCTTCTATCGGGGGCGAGGGGCCAACGTCCTGACTTTC
>15|.|TRBJ2-5|TRBV13|.
CASSFWGGAKETQYF
TGTGCCAGCAGCTTTTGGGGCGGGGCCAAAGAGACCCAGTACTTC
>16|.|TRBJ2-5|TRBV5-1|.
CASTLGGEGYQETQYF
TGCGCCAGCACCCTAGGGGGTGAGGGATACCAAGAGACCCAGTACTTC
>12|.|TRBJ2-3|TRBV9|.
CASSVDGIPPYF
TGTGCCAGCAGCGTAGACGGGATACCGCCGTATTTT
>15|.|TRBJ2-7|TRBV5-1|.
CASSFWAGEKDEQYF
TGCGCCAGCAGCTTTTGGGCAGGTGAGAAGGACGAGCAGTACTTC
>14|.|TRBJ2-7|TRBV19|.
CASSKPTDSYEQYF
TGTGCCAGTAGCAAACCGACAGACTCCTACGAGCAGTACTTC
>15|.|TRBJ1-1|TRBV21-1|.
CASSKPTDRATEAFF
TGTGCCAGCAGCAAACCCACGGACAGGGCCACTGAAGCTTTCTTT
>15|TRBD1|TRBJ2-5|TRBV10-3|.
CAISEPLTGGETQYF
TGTGCCATCAGTGAGCCACTAACAGGGGGAGAGACCCAGTACTTC
>17|TRBD2|TRBJ2-3|TRBV7-9|.
CASSLTSGTSGPWTQYF
TGTGCCAGCAGCCTCACGTCCGGGACTAGCGGGCCGTGGACGCAGTATTTT
>11|.|TRBJ2-1|TRBV7-9|once
CASSLLREQFF
TGTGCCAGCAGCTTATTGCGGGAGCAGTTCTTC
>17|.|TRBJ2-1|TRBV7-6|.
CASSPYQAGRSDNEQFF
TGTGCCAGCAGCCCTTACCAAGCGGGCAGGTCAGACAATGAGCAGTTCTTC
>23|TRBD2|TRBJ2-1|TRBV24-1|.
CATSDSGTSGRDPIKSSYNEQFF
TGTGCCACCAGTGACTCCGGGACTAGCGGGAGAGACCCTATTAAGAGCTCCTACAATGAGCAGTTCTTC
>13|.|TRBJ2-7|TRBV4-1|.
CASSQGWGGVLQF
TGCGCCAGCAGCCAAGGGTGGGGGGGCGTCCTGCAATTC
>13|.|TRBJ2-7|TRBV19|.
CASSIDRGYEQYF
TGTGCCAGTAGTATAGATCGCGGCTACGAGCAGTACTTC
>13|.|TRBJ2-5|TRBV27|.
CASSPWGAETQYF
TGTGCCAGCAGCCCGTGGGGGGCGGAGACCCAGTACTTC
>13|.|TRBJ1-2|TRBV6-6|.
CASIFPRDWSYTF
TGTGCCAGCATCTTCCCCCGGGACTGGAGCTACACCTTC
>16|TRBD1|TRBJ1-5|TRBV6-1|.
CASSENGGGGDQPQHF
TGTGCCAGCAGTGAAAACGGAGGGGGCGGTGATCAGCCCCAGCATTTT
>14|.|TRBJ1-5|TRBV6-2/TRBV6-3|once
CASSGQTSNQPQHF
TGTGCCAGCAGCGGACAGACTAGCAATCAGCCCCAGCATTTT
>15|TRBD1|TRBJ2-1|TRBV19|.
CASSIKQGANNEQFF
TGTGCCAGTAGTATAAAACAGGGGGCAAACAATGAGCAGTTCTTC
>15|TRBD1|TRBJ1-6|TRBV2|.
CASSEEGQGRAPLHF
TGTGCCAGCAGTGAAGAGGGACAGGGGCGAGCTCCCCTCCACTTT
>15|.|TRBJ1-3|TRBV6-5|.
CASSLLPSSGNTIYF
TGTGCCAGCAGTCTCCTACCTAGCTCTGGAAACACCATATATTTT
>14|.|TRBJ2-7|TRBV5-6|.
CASRARTGPYEQYF
TGTGCCAGCAGAGCCCGGACGGGACCCTACGAGCAGTACTTC
>14|TRBD1|TRBJ1-2|TRBV7-9|large
CASGPGQGGYGYTF
TGTGCCAGCGGACCGGGACAGGGAGGGTATGGCTACACCTTC
>14|.|TRBJ1-5|TRBV2|few
CASSAQRSNQPQHF
TGTGCCAGCAGTGCACAGCGTAGCAATCAGCCCCAGCATTTT
>16|.|TRBJ1-1|TRBV4-1|.
CASSPVWGGKNTEAFF
TGCGCCAGCAGCCCGGTTTGGGGGGGCAAAAACACTGAAGCTTTCTTT
>15|TRBD1|TRBJ2-2|TRBV9|.
CASARGQGEAGELFF
TGTGCCAGCGCCCGAGGACAGGGCGAGGCCGGGGAGCTGTTTTTT
>13|.|TRBJ1-1|TRBV6-9|.
CASSRTGGTEAFF
TGTGCCAGCAGCCGTACGGGGGGCACTGAAGCTTTCTTT
>13|.|TRBJ1-2|TRBV5-1|.
CASTGTGDYGYTF
TGCGCCAGCACGGGAACGGGAGACTATGGCTACACCTTC
>16|TRBD1|TRBJ2-2|TRBV24-1|.
CATSDPDRGNTGELFF
TGTGCCACCAGTGATCCGGACAGGGGGAACACCGGGGAGCTGTTTTTT
>14|TRBD2|TRBJ2-7|TRBV9|.
CASSVELAGDEQYF
TGTGCCAGCAGCGTAGAACTAGCGGGGGACGAGCAGTACTTC
>14|TRBD2|TRBJ2-7|TRBV6-5|.
CASSYSSLADEQYF
TGTGCCAGCAGTTACTCGAGTCTAGCGGACGAGCAGTACTTC
>13|TRBD1|TRBJ1-3|TRBV30|.
CAWGQGSGNTIYF
TGTGCCTGGGGACAGGGCTCTGGAAACACCATATATTTT
>14|.|TRBJ2-4|TRBV5-1|.
CASSLAGVKNIQYF
TGCGCCAGCAGCTTGGCAGGGGTCAAAAACATTCAGTACTTC
>16|TRBD2|TRBJ2-3|TRBV5-6|.
CASSILSGYMTDTQYF
TGTGCCAGCAGCATACTTAGCGGGTATATGACAGATACGCAGTATTTT
>13|.|TRBJ2-7|TRBV7-8|.
CASSLTSWYEQYF
TGTGCCAGCAGCCTGACTAGTTGGTACGAGCAGTACTTC
>17|TRBD1|TRBJ2-6|TRBV19|.
CASSILGDSSGANVLTF
TGTGCCAGTAGTATACTTGGGGACAGTTCTGGGGCCAACGTCCTGACTTTC
>12|.|TRBJ2-1|TRBV29-1|.
CSVAELANEQFF
TGCAGCGTTGCTGAGCTAGCCAATGAGCAGTTCTTC
>14|TRBD1|TRBJ2-7|TRBV29-1|.
CSGGDRGASYEQYF
TGCAGCGGGGGAGACAGGGGCGCCTCCTACGAGCAGTACTTC
>15|.|TRBJ2-3|TRBV7-9|medium-sized
CASSHAGFFTDTQYF
TGTGCCAGCAGCCACGCGGGTTTCTTCACAGATACGCAGTATTTT